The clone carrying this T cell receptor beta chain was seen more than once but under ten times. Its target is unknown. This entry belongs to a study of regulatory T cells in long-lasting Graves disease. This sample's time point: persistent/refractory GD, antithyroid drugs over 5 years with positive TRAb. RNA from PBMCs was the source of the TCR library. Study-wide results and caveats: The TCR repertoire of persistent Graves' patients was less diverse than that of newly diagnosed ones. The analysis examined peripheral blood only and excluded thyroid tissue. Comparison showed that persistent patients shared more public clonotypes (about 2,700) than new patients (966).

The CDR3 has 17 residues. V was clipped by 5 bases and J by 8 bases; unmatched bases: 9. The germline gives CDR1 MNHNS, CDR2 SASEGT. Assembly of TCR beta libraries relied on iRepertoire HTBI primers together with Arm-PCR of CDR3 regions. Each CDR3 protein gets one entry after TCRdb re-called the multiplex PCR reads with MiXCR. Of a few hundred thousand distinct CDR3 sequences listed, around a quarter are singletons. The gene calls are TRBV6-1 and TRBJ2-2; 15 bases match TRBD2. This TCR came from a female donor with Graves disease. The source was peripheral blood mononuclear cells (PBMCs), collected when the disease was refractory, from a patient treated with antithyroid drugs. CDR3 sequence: CASSKGLAGGPAGELFF. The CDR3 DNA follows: TGTGCCAGCAGTAAAGGACTAGCGGGAGGGCCAGCTGGGGAGCTGTTTTTT.